What follows are 25 T cell receptor beta chains derived from one specimen sequenced in a study of neurological immune-mediated disorders. MiXCR, run by TCRdb on the 5' RACE reads, gives a single entry per CDR3 protein. The data hold tens of thousands of distinct CDR3 sequences, with under 4.5% observed a single time. The sequencing sample was made of PBMCs. The receptors here all came from a woman aged 50 to 65 with multiple sclerosis.

Many counts were recorded for this clonotype. The chain uses TRBV4-3 and TRBJ2-7; perhaps TRBD1 as D (5 bases). The V and J ends lost 0 bases and 3 bases respectively, with 15 bases between them. CDR1 and CDR2 (germline): LGHNA, YSLEER. This CDR3 region has 16 residues. The CDR3 sequence is CASSQDRQPSIYEQYF. The CDR3 DNA reads as TGCGCCAGCAGCCAAGATAGACAGCCCAGTATCTACGAGCAGTACTTC.

The sample holds many counts of this clonotype. The chain couples TRBV20-1 to TRBJ2-7, with 7 bases lining up with TRBD1. The CDR3 covers 16 residues. The ends lost 6 bases at V and 3 bases at J; junction bases unmatched: 17. The V gene's germline CDR1 is DFQATT and CDR2 SNEGSKA (reference sequence). CDR3 amino acids: CSARSLGGNTNYEQYF. CDR3 sequence (DNA): TGCAGTGCAAGAAGCCTAGGGGGCAATACCAACTACGAGCAGTACTTC.

Ten or more counts support this clonotype. V is TRBV14 and J is TRBJ2-1; D uncertain. Per the germline V gene, CDR1 is SGHDN and CDR2 is FVKESK. The CDR3 extends over 11 amino acids. V shed 4 bases and J shed 12 bases, with 10 bases lying between them. CDR3 coding DNA: TGTGCCAGCAGCCGGGAAGATGCGCAGTTCTTC. Its protein product is CASSREDAQFF.

This clonotype has ten or more counts. The V and J genes are TRBV20-1 and TRBJ2-7, with D maybe TRBD1 (7 bases). Per germline, CDR1 DFQATT and CDR2 SNEGSKA (reference sequence). CDR3 length: 14 residues. V shed 6 bases and J shed 5 bases, with 20 bases lying between them. The DNA for the CDR3 is TGCAGTGCGGAGGGGGCGATGGCGGTCCACGAGCAGTACTTC. Protein: CSAEGAMAVHEQYF.

Ten or more counts support this clonotype. This CDR3 is CASSATGNQETQYF. The CDR3 region has the DNA TGTGCCAGCAGCGCCACAGGGAACCAAGAGACCCAGTACTTC. The gene calls are TRBV7-9 and TRBJ2-5, with D possibly being TRBD1 (6 bases). The ends were cut back, 5 bases at V and 0 bases at J, with 10 bases in the middle. This CDR3 region has 14 residues. Germline V gene sequence: CDR1 SEHNR, CDR2 FQNEAQ (reference sequence).

This clonotype was observed many times. This chain joins TRBV5-1 and TRBJ1-2, with D maybe TRBD1 (5 bases). The CDR3 has 16 residues. The germline gives CDR1 SGHRS, CDR2 YFSETQ. V was cut by 1 base and J by 4 bases, with 17 bases left in between. The DNA for the CDR3 is TGCGCCAGCAGCTTGTTATTTGGGGGGGACGTCTATGGCTACACCTTC. This encodes CASSLLFGGDVYGYTF.

This clonotype was seen many times. The rearrangement joins TRBV20-1 to TRBJ1-2; D is unresolved. Germline lookup yields CDR1 DFQATT and CDR2 SNEGSKA (reference sequence). V lost 4 bases, J lost 8 bases, and 17 bases lay in between. This CDR3 is built from 13 residues. The CDR3 spells CSAITGSSSGYTF. The CDR3 DNA sequence: TGCAGTGCTATCACCGGGTCCTCGAGCGGCTACACCTTC.

This clonotype was observed many times. The chain joins TRBV5-1 to TRBJ1-1; possible D gene TRBD1, 5 bases. The V gene's germline CDR1 is SGHRS and CDR2 YFSETQ. The CDR3 extends over 16 amino acids. V was cut by 2 bases and J by 4 bases, with 18 bases left in between. CDR3 amino acids: CASSLAGSLYATEAFF. The CDR3 region has the DNA TGCGCCAGCAGCTTAGCAGGGTCCCTCTATGCCACTGAAGCTTTCTTT. Full variable domain (missing parts from reference TRBV5-1 and TRBJ1-1): KAGVTQTPRYLIKTRGQQVTLSCSPISGHRSVSWYQQTPGQGLQFLFEYFSETQRNKGNFPGRFSGRQFSNSRSEMNVSTLELGDSALYLCASSLAGSLYATEAFFGQGTRLTVV.

This clonotype was counted many times. The J gene is TRBJ2-7, the V gene TRBV5-5, with TRBD2 as a possible D gene (5 bases). The CDR3 extends over 12 amino acids. With 6 bases removed from V and 3 bases from J, the gap between germline ends came to 10 bases. Germline-derived CDR1 and CDR2 are SGHKS and YYEKEE (reference sequence). The CDR3 spells CASTSEGYEQYF. In DNA, the CDR3 is TGTGCCAGCACTTCAGAGGGCTACGAGCAGTACTTC.

For the CDR3, the DNA is TGTGCCAGCAGCTTCATTATCACCGGGGAGCTGTTTTTT. Amino acid sequence: CASSFIITGELFF. The J gene is TRBJ2-2, the V gene TRBV7-8; no clear D. Germline V gene lookup returns CDR1 SGHVS and CDR2 FQNEAQ. V was cut by 3 bases and J by 4 bases, with 6 bases left in between. CDR3 length: 13 amino acids.

J is TRBJ1-5 and V is TRBV20-1; 7 nucleotides line up with TRBD1. CDR1 is DFQATT, CDR2 SNEGSKA, per germline (reference sequence). CDR3 size: 14 residues. Germline trimming cut 2 bases from V and 7 bases from J; bases unmatched to any gene: 8. The CDR3, as DNA: TGCAGTGCTAGATCGCCAGGGGGGAGACAGCCCCAGCATTTT. The encoded protein is CSARSPGGRQPQHF.

This clonotype was seen at least ten times. The CDR3 loop is CSARSIDTSGNTIYF. The CDR3 DNA sequence: TGCAGTGCTAGAAGTATCGACACCTCTGGAAACACCATATATTTT. The chain carries TRBV20-1 and TRBJ1-3, with D unresolved. CDR3 size: 15 residues. The germline gives CDR1 DFQATT, CDR2 SNEGSKA (reference sequence). V was shortened by 2 bases and J by 0 bases, with 11 bases between the two germline ends.

Only a few counts were recorded for this clonotype. V and J are TRBV6-6 and TRBJ2-3; tentatively, D is TRBD1 (6 bases). Germline lookup yields CDR1 MNHNY and CDR2 SVGAGI (reference sequence). The length of the CDR3 is 15 residues. Trimming left V 8 bases short and J 0 bases short, with 15 bases between. CDR3 sequence: CASSLGATSTDTQYF. The CDR3 nucleotides are TGTGCCAGCTCATTGGGGGCCACTAGCACAGATACGCAGTATTTT.

This clonotype was recorded many times. The rearrangement joins TRBV7-9 to TRBJ2-1; 9 positions agree with TRBD2. This CDR3 region has 12 residues. Trimming cost V 5 bases and J 13 bases; bases outside gene matches: 6. The germline V gene has CDR1 SEHNR and CDR2 FQNEAQ (reference sequence). CDR3 DNA sequence: TGTGCCAGCAGCCGGGGGCGGGGGGGCCAGTTCTTC. Residues: CASSRGRGGQFF.

This clonotype was recorded at least ten times. This chain connects TRBV20-1 to TRBJ2-1; the match to TRBD2 covers 7 bases. The CDR3 has 14 amino acids. The germline V gene encodes CDR1 DFQATT and CDR2 SNEGSKA (reference sequence). After removal of 5 bases from V and 7 bases from J, the junction contained 11 bases not matched to a gene. The CDR3 loop is CSALRWGGLNEQFF. As DNA, the CDR3 is TGCAGTGCTCTTAGGTGGGGGGGACTTAATGAGCAGTTCTTC.

The sample holds many counts of this clonotype. V and J are TRBV4-1 and TRBJ2-7, with 7 bases lining up with TRBD1. Germline V CDR1 and CDR2: MGHRA, YSYEKL. V shed 1 base, J shed 2 bases, and the junction held 2 bases outside the gene matches. CDR3 size: 14 residues. In DNA form, the CDR3 reads TGCGCCAGCAGCCAAGGGGACAGAGCCTACGAGCAGTACTTC. Protein product: CASSQGDRAYEQYF.

Many counts were recorded for this clonotype. This chain uses TRBV20-1 with TRBJ2-7; D not certain. Trimming took off 0 bases at V and 2 bases at J, with 11 bases between the two ends. Germline-derived CDR1 and CDR2 are DFQATT and SNEGSKA (reference sequence). The CDR3 runs 14 residues. DNA for the CDR3: TGCAGTGCTAGAGACAGCCAGCGCGCCTACGAGCAGTACTTC. It codes for CSARDSQRAYEQYF.

This clonotype was observed many times. V and J are TRBV3-1 and TRBJ1-3; unclear D gene. CDR1 and CDR2 (germline): LGHDT, YNNKEL (reference sequence). The CDR3 spans 14 residues. Trimming took 4 bases from V and 12 from J, leaving 19 bases between them. The CDR3 DNA is TGTGCCAGCAGCCGGAGCGGTTCTGGAAAAAACATATATTTT. Translating it yields CASSRSGSGKNIYF.

This clonotype is large (0.1 to 1%) in the sample. This chain links TRBV4-3 with TRBJ1-3; the D gene is possibly TRBD1 (6 bases). Deletions cut 4 bases from V and 1 base from J, with 23 bases between. This CDR3 is 19 amino acids long. Germline values: CDR1 LGHNA, CDR2 YSLEER. CDR3 DNA sequence: TGCGCCAGCAGCCGGCGGACAGCCGGCGGAGCCGGGTCTGGAAACACCATATATTTT. Translated, it gives CASSRRTAGGAGSGNTIYF.

Only a few counts were recorded for this clonotype. The chain links TRBV20-1 to TRBJ2-3, with 14 bases fitting TRBD2. This CDR3 comprises 17 residues. Germline values: CDR1 DFQATT, CDR2 SNEGSKA (reference sequence). Germline trimming cut 4 bases from V and 2 bases from J; bases unmatched to any gene: 8. CDR3 amino acids: CSANWGTSGGYTDTQYF. CDR3 in DNA: TGCAGTGCTAATTGGGGGACTAGCGGGGGCTACACAGATACGCAGTATTTT.

This clonotype was seen many times. This chain uses TRBV5-5 with TRBJ1-5; possible D gene TRBD1, 5 bases. CDR1 is SGHKS and CDR2 is YYEKEE in the germline V gene (reference sequence). The CDR3 length is 15 residues. The V end was cut by 2 bases, the J end by 0 bases, with 9 bases between. In DNA, the CDR3 is TGTGCCAGCAGCTTCCAGGGATATAGCAATCAGCCCCAGCATTTT. Translation gives CASSFQGYSNQPQHF. The full variable domain, in which reference TRBV5-5 and TRBJ1-5 provide the parts outside the CDR3, is DAGVTQSPTHLIKTRGQQVTLRCSPISGHKSVSWYQQVLGQGPQFIFQYYEKEERGRGNFPDRFSARQFPNYSSELNVNALLLGDSALYLCASSFQGYSNQPQHFGDGTRLSIL.

This clonotype occurred many times. This chain connects TRBV10-3 to TRBJ2-3, with unresolved D. CDR1 and CDR2 (germline): ENHRY, SYGVKD. This CDR3 spans 15 amino acids. Deletions cut 5 bases from V and 2 bases from J, with 14 bases between. CDR3 in amino acids: CAISPRLEPTDTQYF. The DNA of the CDR3 is TGTGCCATCAGTCCGAGGCTAGAACCCACAGATACGCAGTATTTT.

In its sample, this clonotype was seen a few times. The chain combines TRBV5-6 with TRBJ1-6, with D possibly matching TRBD1 (5 bases). V was clipped by 3 bases and J by 5 bases, with 9 bases between them. Germline V CDR1 and CDR2: SGHDT, YYEEEE. This CDR3 contains 14 residues. This CDR3 reads CASSWGTDNSPLHF. CDR3 DNA: TGTGCCAGCAGCTGGGGGACGGATAATTCACCCCTCCACTTT.

This clonotype was observed at least ten times. CDR3 amino acids: CASSLTGQIYEQYF. The CDR3, as DNA: TGCGCCAGCAGCTTGACGGGACAGATCTACGAGCAGTACTTC. The V call is TRBV5-1, the J call TRBJ2-7, with 7 bases matching TRBD1. V shed 1 base and J 3 bases; nucleotides not matched to a gene: 4. The CDR3 is 14 residues long. Germline V gives CDR1 SGHRS, CDR2 YFSETQ.

The sample holds many counts of this clonotype. V and J are TRBV4-3 and TRBJ1-2; D is unresolved. Germline values: CDR1 LGHNA, CDR2 YSLEER. With 0 bases removed from V and 8 bases from J, the gap between germline ends came to 13 bases. The CDR3 loop spans 14 amino acids. The CDR3 loop is CASSQDLGNNGYTF. The CDR3 coding sequence is TGCGCCAGCAGCCAAGATCTGGGGAACAACGGCTACACCTTC.